One sample yielded the 15 T cell receptor beta chains listed below, sequenced in a study of T cell repertoires in cytomegalovirus infection. MiXCR was run by TCRdb on the reads, yielding one entry per CDR3 protein. This table holds about 740,000 distinct CDR3 sequences, 35% to 45% found once. Sequencing was done on a sample of PBMCs. The receptors derive from a human donor in good health (CMV status not recorded). Some clones in this sample may be carry-over from other donors' samples.

This clonotype has only a few counts. The chain recombines TRBV6-5 with TRBJ2-5; D gene ambiguous. Germline CDR1 is MNHEY and CDR2 is SVGAGI. Trimming removed 2 bases from V and 1 base from J, with 5 bases in between. This CDR3 comprises 13 residues. CDR3 in DNA: TGTGCCAGCAGTTACGGCGGCCAAGAGACCCAGTACTTC. This translates into CASSYGGQETQYF.

This rearrangement joins TRBV6-6 to TRBJ2-2; 7 nucleotides agree with TRBD1. The germline V gene has CDR1 MNHNY and CDR2 SVGAGI (reference sequence). The CDR3 length is 16 residues. V shed 7 bases, J shed 6 bases, and the junction held 14 bases outside the gene matches. This chain's CDR3 is CASIITFRGSAGELFF. The CDR3 DNA reads as TGTGCCAGCATTATAACTTTCAGGGGGTCGGCCGGGGAGCTGTTTTTT.

The chain couples TRBV19 to TRBJ1-5, with D possibly being TRBD1 (5 bases). The CDR3 contains 16 residues. Germline CDR1 LNHDA, CDR2 SQIVND (reference sequence). V was trimmed by 6 bases and J by 0 bases, leaving 15 bases between them. The CDR3, as DNA: TGTGCCAGTAGGACCCGGGGGGGAAATAGCAATCAGCCCCAGCATTTT. It translates to CASRTRGGNSNQPQHF.

The rearrangement uses TRBV27 and TRBJ2-1; TRBD1 aligns across 10 bases. The CDR3 totals 20 residues. Germline trimming cut 4 bases from V and 8 bases from J; bases unmatched to any gene: 23. The germline gives CDR1 MNHEY, CDR2 SMNVEV (reference sequence). DNA for the CDR3: TGTGCCAGCAGTTCCTTCAAGACAGGGGGCGGTATGGGGGGCCAGGATGAGCAGTTCTTC. It is translated as CASSSFKTGGGMGGQDEQFF.

Ten or more counts support this clonotype. The chain couples TRBV7-2 to TRBJ1-1; D not resolved. CDR1 is SGHTA, CDR2 FQGNSA, per germline. There are 14 residues in the CDR3. Trimming removed 1 base at V and 1 base at J, with 7 bases between. The CDR3 protein is CASSLGPKNTEAFF. CDR3 nucleotides: TGTGCCAGCAGCTTAGGCCCAAAGAACACTGAAGCTTTCTTT.

This clonotype was picked up a small number of times. The chain combines TRBV12-3 or TRBV12-4 with TRBJ1-5; tentatively, D is TRBD1 (5 bases). V was clipped by 6 bases and J by 1 base, with 7 bases between them. This CDR3 has 13 amino acids. CDR3 amino acids: CASRRQSNQPQHF. The DNA for the CDR3 is TGTGCCAGCAGAAGACAGAGCAATCAGCCCCAGCATTTT.

The chain uses TRBV4-1 and TRBJ1-2; 11 bases are shared with TRBD1. Germline V gives CDR1 MGHRA, CDR2 YSYEKL. The CDR3 is 16 amino acids. V lost 4 bases to trimming and J lost 5 bases; unmatched junction nucleotides: 9. The CDR3 is CASSRDRTGGSYGYTF. The CDR3 DNA sequence: TGCGCCAGCAGCCGAGACCGGACAGGGGGCTCGTATGGCTACACCTTC.

The chain is built from TRBV19 and TRBJ2-1; 14 bases line up with TRBD2. The V gene end was trimmed by 5 bases and the J gene end by 0 bases; junction bases not matched to a gene: 12. The CDR3 consists of 20 residues. CDR1 LNHDA and CDR2 SQIVND come from the germline V gene (reference sequence). In DNA, the CDR3 is TGTGCCAGTAGTCGCGGACTAGCGGGAGGACCGGCCTCCTCCTACAATGAGCAGTTCTTC. Translation gives CASSRGLAGGPASSYNEQFF. The entire variable domain, with the rest obtained from reference TRBV19 and TRBJ2-1, is as follows: DGGITQSPKYLFRKEGQNVTLSCEQNLNHDAMYWYRQDPGQGLRLIYYSQIVNDFQKGDIAEGYSVSREKKESFPLTVTSAQKNPTAFYLCASSRGLAGGPASSYNEQFFGPGTRLTVL.

The rearrangement joins TRBV5-6 to TRBJ1-4, with D maybe TRBD1 (6 bases). This CDR3 comprises 14 residues. Germline CDR1 reads SGHDT; CDR2 reads YYEEEE. V gave up 7 bases and J gave up 4 bases, with 14 bases separating them. As DNA, the CDR3 is TGTGCCAGCGGTTCGGGGGCCCATAATGAAAAACTGTTTTTT. Its protein product is CASGSGAHNEKLFF.

J is TRBJ1-1 and V is TRBV28; D uncertain. CDR3 length: 12 amino acids. CDR1 and CDR2 from the germline V gene are MDHEN and SYDVKM. The ends were cut back, 7 bases at V and 2 bases at J, with 8 bases in the middle. The CDR3 spells CASILRNTEAFF. The CDR3 DNA follows: TGTGCCAGCATACTTCGAAACACTGAAGCTTTCTTT.

This chain joins TRBV12-3 or TRBV12-4 and TRBJ2-7; D is possibly TRBD2 (5 bases). CDR3 length: 15 amino acids. The V end lost 3 bases, the J end lost 1 base, and 13 bases lay between the germline ends. CDR3 protein: CASSLAGAGSYEQYF. The DNA of the CDR3 is TGTGCCAGCAGTTTGGCGGGCGCTGGTTCCTACGAGCAGTACTTC.

The CDR3 protein is CASSQGKTEAFF. The CDR3 nucleotides read TGCGCCAGCAGCCAGGGGAAAACTGAAGCTTTCTTT. The chain combines TRBV4-1 with TRBJ1-1; no definite D call. The V and J ends lost 3 bases and 5 bases respectively, with 7 bases between them. The CDR3 runs 12 residues. Germline CDR1 and CDR2: MGHRA and YSYEKL.

This clonotype was seen a handful of times. CDR3 region: CASSEGWQPQHF. In DNA form, the CDR3 reads TGTGCCAGCAGTGAAGGGTGGCAGCCCCAGCATTTT. V gene TRBV2 combines with J gene TRBJ1-5, with D unresolved. Germline V gene data show CDR1 as SNHLY and CDR2 as FYNNEI. Trimming removed 1 base at V and 7 bases at J, with 5 bases between. The CDR3 is 12 residues long.

This clonotype has a handful of counts. V and J are TRBV19 and TRBJ2-7; a possible D gene is TRBD2 (5 bases). The CDR3 contains 16 residues. In germline, CDR1 is LNHDA, CDR2 SQIVND (reference sequence). Trimming pared 5 bases from V and 2 bases from J, leaving 19 bases between. CDR3 sequence reads: CASSPTATGSAYEQYF. The CDR3 DNA follows: TGTGCCAGTAGTCCCACCGCCACGGGGAGCGCCTACGAGCAGTACTTC.

A single count supports this clonotype. The chain combines TRBV5-5 with TRBJ2-7; D perhaps matches TRBD1 (6 bases). CDR1 and CDR2 (germline): SGHKS, YYEKEE (reference sequence). This CDR3 has 14 residues. V dropped 4 bases and J dropped 3 bases, with 14 bases sitting between them. The CDR3 sequence is CASSPEGGNYEQYF. In nucleotides, the CDR3 is TGTGCCAGCAGCCCCGAAGGGGGTAACTACGAGCAGTACTTC. The full variable domain, completed using reference TRBV5-5 and TRBJ2-7, is DAGVTQSPTHLIKTRGQQVTLRCSPISGHKSVSWYQQVLGQGPQFIFQYYEKEERGRGNFPDRFSARQFPNYSSELNVNALLLGDSALYLCASSPEGGNYEQYFGPGTRLTVT.